One sample yielded the 24 T cell receptor beta chains listed below, sequenced in a study of sequential checkpoint blockade in melanoma. This sample's treatment: randomized to nivolumab then ipilimumab (arm A) or the reverse (arm B). Here immunoSEQ multiplex PCR was the method, and the copy in TCRdb shows in-frame clones only, minus some. This sample has about 9,100 clones, with about 68% found just once. The sample consisted of CD8+ T cells sorted from blood (inferred from file names), taken from a patient given nivolumab and ipilimumab in sequence. The origin of the receptors is a human donor with melanoma.

The V call is TRBV4-2, the J call TRBJ2-3; D is possibly TRBD2 (6 bases). Trimming shortened V by 1 base and J by 4 bases, and 12 bases separated the two germline ends. Germline CDR1 is LGHNA and CDR2 is YNFKEQ. The CDR3 runs to 15 residues. Written as DNA, the CDR3 is TGTGCCAGCAGCCAAGGGGGGGTCAGGCCAGATACGCAGTATTTT. Translated, it gives CASSQGGVRPDTQYF.

The V gene is TRBV18, the J gene TRBJ2-1; maybe TRBD1 (5 bases). This CDR3 is built from 15 residues. CDR1 and CDR2 from the germline V gene are KGHSH and LQKENI. V gave up 5 bases and J gave up 0 bases, with 11 bases separating them. CDR3 sequence: CASSNETVSYNEQFF. The CDR3 DNA is TGTGCCAGCTCAAACGAGACAGTCTCCTACAATGAGCAGTTCTTC.

The rearrangement links TRBV4-3 to TRBJ2-7; TRBD1 might be the D (6 bases). This CDR3 has 16 amino acids. Trimming removed 1 base at V and 5 bases at J, with 18 bases between. CDR1 and CDR2 from the germline V gene are LGHNA and YSLEER. In nucleotides, the CDR3 is TGCGCCAGCAGCCAAGGGAATACAGGGAAAATCCACGAGCAGTACTTC. Translated, it gives CASSQGNTGKIHEQYF.

This clone was counted once. The V call is TRBV4-3, the J call TRBJ1-1; 8 nucleotides agree with TRBD1. J gave up 0 bases and V 6 bases, and 3 bases lay outside the gene matches. Germline V CDR1 and CDR2: LGHNA, YSLEER. The CDR3 is made up of 14 amino acids. The CDR3 nucleotides are TGCGCCAGCAGAAAGACAGGGGTGAACACTGAAGCTTTCTTT. Its translation: CASRKTGVNTEAFF.

This chain links TRBV27 with TRBJ1-3; D remains ambiguous. V lost 2 bases and J 0 bases, leaving 5 bases between the germline ends. From germline, CDR1 is MNHEY and CDR2 SMNVEV (reference sequence). The CDR3 runs to 14 residues. The CDR3 region is CASSLRSSGNTIYF. CDR3 DNA: TGTGCCAGCAGTTTACGGAGCTCTGGAAACACCATATATTTT.

The gene calls are TRBV7-9 and TRBJ1-2; D is undetermined. This CDR3 is built from 13 residues. Germline V gene data show CDR1 as SEHNR and CDR2 as FQNEAQ (reference sequence). The ends were cut back, 5 bases at V and 6 bases at J, with 13 bases in the middle. CDR3 in amino acids: CASSPLNSDGYTF. DNA for the CDR3: TGTGCCAGCAGCCCCCTAAACAGTGATGGCTACACCTTC.

The chain joins TRBV5-1 to TRBJ2-3; TRBD1 is a possible D gene (6 bases). V was shortened by 5 bases and J by 2 bases, with 18 bases between the two germline ends. CDR3 length: 16 amino acids. Germline V CDR1 and CDR2: SGHRS, YFSETQ. CDR3 coding DNA: TGCGCCAGCAGAAACGGACACTCAGGGGACACAGATACGCAGTATTTT. The encoded protein is CASRNGHSGDTDTQYF. Filled out from reference TRBV5-1 and TRBJ2-3, the complete variable domain reads KAGVTQTPRYLIKTRGQQVTLSCSPISGHRSVSWYQQTPGQGLQFLFEYFSETQRNKGNFPGRFSGRQFSNSRSEMNVSTLELGDSALYLCASRNGHSGDTDTQYFGPGTRLTVL.

The genes are TRBV9 and TRBJ1-1; D is ambiguous. Per germline, CDR1 SGDLS and CDR2 YYNGEE. V lost 0 bases, J lost 1 base, and 13 bases lay in between. This CDR3 is built from 16 residues. Written as DNA, the CDR3 is TGTGCCAGCAGCGTAGGCCAGGTTCGTGGGAACACTGAAGCTTTCTTT. Protein sequence: CASSVGQVRGNTEAFF.

The V call is TRBV2, the J call TRBJ2-1; D is perhaps TRBD2 (7 bases). Trimming took off 6 bases at V and 7 bases at J, with 16 bases between the two ends. CDR3 length: 14 amino acids. CDR1 is SNHLY and CDR2 is FYNNEI in the germline V gene. The CDR3 DNA follows: TGTGCCAGCAGGTGGATAGGGGGGGGAAATGAGCAGTTCTTC. Amino acid sequence: CASRWIGGGNEQFF.

V is TRBV11-2 and J is TRBJ2-2; D may be TRBD1 (8 bases). CDR3 size: 16 residues. CDR1 is SGHAT and CDR2 is FQNNGV in the germline V gene. With 1 base removed from V and 4 bases from J, the gap between germline ends came to 13 bases. DNA of the CDR3: TGTGCCAGCAGCTTAGGCACAGGGGGGGCCACCGGGGAGCTGTTTTTT. It translates to CASSLGTGGATGELFF.

The CDR3 is CASSDSVGGSTGELFF. In DNA, the CDR3 is TGTGCCAGCAGTGACTCTGTAGGGGGTAGCACCGGGGAGCTGTTTTTT. The V and J genes are TRBV6-4 and TRBJ2-2, with a possible D match to TRBD1 (6 bases). Trimming pared 0 bases from V and 4 bases from J, leaving 12 bases between. Germline values: CDR1 MRHNA, CDR2 SNTAGT. The CDR3 covers 16 residues.

The chain carries TRBV5-4 and TRBJ2-3; perhaps TRBD2 as D (6 bases). This CDR3 spans 16 amino acids. Germline loops: CDR1 SGHNT, CDR2 YYREEE (reference sequence). Trimming left V 3 bases short and J 4 bases short, with 18 bases between. Here the CDR3 reads CASSSTPGGGPDTQYF. The CDR3 DNA reads as TGTGCCAGCAGCTCCACCCCGGGTGGAGGGCCAGATACGCAGTATTTT.

The chain is built from TRBV19 and TRBJ2-7; TRBD1 is a possible D gene (6 bases). Deletions cut 10 bases from V and 0 bases from J, with 16 bases between. The CDR3 is made up of 14 amino acids. Per germline, CDR1 LNHDA and CDR2 SQIVND (reference sequence). The CDR3 DNA reads as TGTGCCACTGCGCCCACAGGGTACTCCTACGAGCAGTACTTC. Protein: CATAPTGYSYEQYF.

A note on this clone: Other DNA sequences in this sample translate to the same CDR3. The chain joins TRBV19 to TRBJ2-1; 7 nucleotides align to TRBD2. Germline lookup yields CDR1 LNHDA and CDR2 SQIVND (reference sequence). After removal of 3 bases from V and 3 bases from J, the junction contained 2 bases not matched to a gene. The CDR3 runs 14 residues. The CDR3 loop reads CASSMGGDYNEQFF. For the CDR3, the DNA is TGTGCCAGTAGTATGGGAGGGGACTACAATGAGCAGTTCTTC.

The chain recombines TRBV6-1 with TRBJ2-2, with 7 bases identical to TRBD1. The CDR3 runs 15 residues. Germline V gene sequence: CDR1 MNHNS, CDR2 SASEGT. J was trimmed by 5 bases and V by 7 bases; bases with no gene match: 10. CDR3 sequence reads: CASTTPVTGTGELFF. The CDR3 region has the DNA TGTGCCAGCACCACTCCCGTGACAGGGACCGGGGAGCTGTTTTTT.

This rearrangement joins TRBV2 to TRBJ2-7; maybe TRBD1 (5 bases). Trimming took 3 bases from V and 3 from J, leaving 12 bases between them. There are 14 residues in the CDR3. Germline loops: CDR1 SNHLY, CDR2 FYNNEI. Here the CDR3 DNA reads TGTGCCAGCAGTGACTGGGGCAGTAACTACGAGCAGTACTTC. Its translation: CASSDWGSNYEQYF.

The V and J genes are TRBV7-8 and TRBJ1-2; tentatively, D is TRBD1 (6 bases). This CDR3 contains 13 residues. Trimming stripped 5 bases from V and 5 bases from J, with 12 bases between. CDR1 is SGHVS and CDR2 is FQNEAQ in the germline V gene. CDR3 region: CASSTRGAYGYTF. The CDR3 DNA follows: TGTGCCAGCAGCACGCGGGGGGCTTATGGCTACACCTTC.

The V gene is TRBV10-2, the J gene TRBJ1-3, with a weak D call TRBD1 (6 bases). The ends were cut back, 3 bases at V and 2 bases at J, with 11 bases in the middle. CDR3 length: 15 residues. Germline assignment: CDR1 WSHSY and CDR2 SAAADI. CDR3: CASSDRDTPGNTIYF. As DNA, the CDR3 is TGCGCCAGCAGTGACCGGGACACCCCTGGAAACACCATATATTTT.

The chain employs TRBV6-6 and TRBJ2-5; 7 bases match TRBD2. J lost 4 bases, V lost 5 bases, and 10 bases had no gene match. Germline lookup yields CDR1 MNHNY and CDR2 SVGAGI (reference sequence). The CDR3 length is 15 residues. Here the CDR3 reads CASSRSGGQGETQYF. The CDR3 region has the DNA TGTGCCAGCAGTCGGTCGGGGGGTCAGGGAGAGACCCAGTACTTC.

The J gene is TRBJ2-7, the V gene TRBV4-3; D is uncertain. Germline assignment: CDR1 LGHNA and CDR2 YSLEER. With 4 bases removed from V and 3 bases from J, the gap between germline ends came to 10 bases. The CDR3 spans 13 residues. The CDR3 loop reads CASSPLSSYEQYF. In DNA form, the CDR3 reads TGCGCCAGCAGCCCCCTATCGAGCTACGAGCAGTACTTC.

The V and J genes are TRBV4-3 and TRBJ2-1; D perhaps matches TRBD2 (5 bases). The CDR3 runs to 12 residues. Trimming took off 1 base at V and 15 bases at J, with 13 bases between the two ends. CDR1 LGHNA and CDR2 YSLEER come from the germline V gene. The CDR3 sequence: CASSQGGLAPFF. CDR3 coding DNA: TGCGCCAGCAGCCAAGGTGGGCTAGCCCCGTTCTTC.

This chain connects TRBV9 to TRBJ2-1, with 11 bases matching TRBD2. The CDR3 contains 16 residues. In germline, CDR1 is SGDLS, CDR2 YYNGEE. With 2 bases clipped from V and 9 bases from J, the junction kept 10 bases outside the gene matches. This chain's CDR3 is CASSVGTSGSEVEQFF. CDR3 DNA: TGTGCCAGCAGCGTTGGGACTAGCGGAAGTGAGGTTGAGCAGTTCTTC.

The rearrangement links TRBV6-1 to TRBJ2-5; tentative D call: TRBD2 (6 bases). V was clipped by 6 bases and J by 5 bases, with 7 bases between them. CDR3 length equals 11 residues. CDR1 MNHNS and CDR2 SASEGT come from the germline V gene. The CDR3 reads CASRAGETQYF. CDR3 nucleotides: TGTGCCAGCAGGGCGGGGGAGACCCAGTACTTC.

The CDR3 nucleotides read TGTGCCAGCAGTCTCGCCTCGGGAGCCTACGAGCAGTACTTC. Amino acid sequence: CASSLASGAYEQYF. The chain employs TRBV28 and TRBJ2-7, with a possible D match to TRBD2 (6 bases). Germline V gene data show CDR1 as MDHEN and CDR2 as SYDVKM. The ends were cut back, 5 bases at V and 2 bases at J, with 13 bases in the middle. CDR3 length: 14 amino acids.